The subject of this entry is one T cell receptor beta chain. The sample originates from a study of cytomegalovirus exposure and HLA in healthy donors. The PCR had 60 Vbeta and 13 Jbeta primers. This table comes from immunoSEQ multiplex PCR, and its TCRdb copy is limited to in-frame clones, with some not included. The table shows 50,000 to 65,000 clones, with roughly 75% occurring only once. The CDR3 has 13 amino acids. Looked up from germline, CDR1 is SGHTA and CDR2 is FQGNSA. Trimming took 6 bases from V and 0 from J, leaving 6 bases between them. The sample comprised PBMCs. The sequence came from a woman between 40 and 50 years old in good health and CMV-seropositive. V and J are TRBV7-2 and TRBJ1-3; no definite D call. The CDR3 is CASRAGSGNTIYF. The CDR3 DNA sequence: TGTGCCAGCAGGGCAGGCTCTGGAAACACCATATATTTT.